This T cell receptor beta chain was retrieved from a study of blood T cell repertoires in COVID-19. Study information: Some COVID-19 samples were acute and others convalescent; all came from the United States, Italy and Spain. PBMCs, B-cell-depleted T cells, or T cells were the source of the cDNA or gDNA that made up the material.

V was clipped by 4 bases and J by 4 bases; unmatched bases: 4. The CDR3 runs to 15 residues. Germline CDR1 PRHDT, CDR2 FYEKMQ (reference sequence). Clinical history as reported by participants underpinned cohort assignment. Original processing methods: Amplified reference gene primers provided the basis for estimating nucleated cell counts. TCRdb's table, derived via immunoSEQ multiplex PCR, lists solely in-frame clones and lacks some. Clonal size and the V and J genes are those of that table, whereas D and trimming came from the DNA. This table has under 300,000 clones, 75% to 90% appearing once. This chain connects TRBV13 to TRBJ2-5, with 12 positions matching TRBD2. This receptor was obtained from a young woman who had recovered from COVID-19. The sequencing input was PBMCs or T cells enriched from blood (not recorded which). CDR3 loop: CASSSLAGGGETQYF. The CDR3 DNA sequence: TGTGCCAGCAGCTCACTAGCGGGGGGTGGAGAGACCCAGTACTTC.